Listed below are T cell receptor beta chains from one sample, sequenced in a study of blood T cell repertoires in COVID-19. Libraries were prepared by immunoSEQ multiplex PCR; TCRdb keeps only in-frame clonotypes and omits some of them. The repertoire has 150,000 or so clones, approximately 79% of them found once; the top ten carry 3%. The sample consisted of peripheral blood. These receptors were collected from a woman of 80 years or more with acute or convalescent COVID-19. The CDR3 runs from the conserved cysteine through the conserved F or W. The D gene is left open where the match is weak. A row's size may be missing; if present it is once, few, many or a size class.

- TRBD1 TRBJ1-2 TRBV28 TGTGCCAGCAGTGCCCCGCTGACAGGGGCTAATCCGTATGGCTACACCTTC CASSAPLTGANPYGYTF
- - TRBJ1-1 TRBV18 TGTGCCAGCTCACGTTTGGAGACTGAAGCTTTCTTT CASSRLETEAFF
- TRBD2 TRBJ2-7 TRBV7-2 TGTGCCAGCAGCTCTTCCGGGACTAGCACCTCCTACGAGCAGTACTTC CASSSSGTSTSYEQYF
- TRBD2 TRBJ2-1 TRBV7-7 TGTGCCAGCAGCTTCGGACTAGCGGGAGTGTCCAGTGAGCAGTTCTTC CASSFGLAGVSSEQFF
- - TRBJ2-1 TRBV7-6 TGTGCCAGCAGCTTAGATGAGGGTGAGCAGTTCTTC CASSLDEGEQFF
- - TRBJ1-3 TRBV4-2 TGTGCCAGCAGCCAAGATCCCAGGGGAGACGGAAACACCATATATTTT CASSQDPRGDGNTIYF
- TRBD2 TRBJ2-1 TRBV6-5 TGTGCCAGCAGTTACGATCTGGGGGGGTACAATGAGCAGTTCTTC CASSYDLGGYNEQFF
- TRBD2 TRBJ2-1 TRBV7-8 TGTGCCAGCAGCTTAGCGTGGCTAGCGGGAGGGCATGAGCAGTTCTTC CASSLAWLAGGHEQFF
- - TRBJ2-1 TRBV28 TGTGCCAGCAGGGGCCAGGGGACCTACAATGAGCAGTTCTTC CASRGQGTYNEQFF
- - TRBJ1-6 TRBV11-2 TGTGCCAGCAGGAACCTCAGGGGAAGAGATTCACCCCTCCACTTT CASRNLRGRDSPLHF
- TRBD2 TRBJ2-2 TRBV19 TGTGCCAGTAGATTCCCGGGACTAGCGGGCAGGCGCACCGGGGAGCTGTTTTTT CASRFPGLAGRRTGELFF
- TRBD2 TRBJ2-3 TRBV27 TGTGCCAGCAGTTTACTGACGGGACTAGCGGACACAGATACGCAGTATTTT CASSLLTGLADTDTQYF
- - TRBJ2-1 TRBV5-4 TGTGCCAGCAGCTTGGGTTTTATCGGGGGAGATGAGCAGTTCTTC CASSLGFIGGDEQFF
- TRBD2 TRBJ2-1 TRBV9 TGTGCCAGCAGCGTAGAACTAGCGGGCTCCTACAATGAGCAGTTCTTC CASSVELAGSYNEQFF
- TRBD1 TRBJ2-2 TRBV5-1 TGCGCCAGCCTTGTAACAGGGGGCACCGGGGAGCTGTTTTTT CASLVTGGTGELFF
- - TRBJ2-1 TRBV14 TGTGCCAGCAGCCAAGGATATCAGGGGGGAAATGAGCAGTTCTTC CASSQGYQGGNEQFF
many - TRBJ1-4 TRBV9 TGTGCCAGCAGCGTATCTTGGGAGAACGAAAAACTGTTTTTT CASSVSWENEKLFF
- - TRBJ2-7 TRBV28 TGTGCCACCCGGGGAGGGGGGGGGCACGAGCAGTACTTC CATRGGGGHEQYF
- TRBD1 TRBJ2-1 TRBV19 TGTGCCAGTAGTTCTAAGGGGACAGGGTATAAACAAGTGCAGTTCTTC CASSSKGTGYKQVQFF
once - TRBJ2-2 TRBV24-1 TGTGCCACCAGGGCTACCGGGGAGCTGTTTTTT CATRATGELFF
- - TRBJ1-2 TRBV5-4 TGTGCCAGCAGCCCCAGGGAAAGCAGCTATGGCTACACCTTC CASSPRESSYGYTF
- TRBD1 TRBJ2-1 TRBV27 TGTGCCAGCAGTTGGACAGGGACTTACAATGAGCAGTTCTTC CASSWTGTYNEQFF